The 7 T cell receptor beta chains given below trace back to one sample, sequenced in a study of T cell responses to AZD1222 COVID-19 vaccine. The method was immunoSEQ multiplex PCR; TCRdb's version includes in-frame clones alone and lacks a portion of them. The sample comprises roughly 97,000 clones, around 86% of which are singletons, and roughly 3.3% rests with the top ten. Sequencing was performed on peripheral blood, taken 28 days after the second dose of the MenACWY control vaccine. Receptors were obtained from an adult who received the MenACWY meningococcal vaccine as a control.

The chain recombines TRBV3-1 (or the pseudogene TRBV3-2) with TRBJ1-2; 10 nucleotides match TRBD1. Germline V lookup: CDR1 LGHDT, CDR2 YNNKEL (reference sequence). The junction had 21 bases not matched to a gene; V was cut back by 0 bases and J by 8 bases. The CDR3 runs 20 residues. The CDR3 bases are TGTGCCAGCAGCCAAGAGCGAATATGGGGACAGGGGCCTCCCGCAGGGGGCTACACCTTC. Translated: CASSQERIWGQGPPAGGYTF.

The genes are TRBV5-1 and TRBJ2-3, with 8 bases matching TRBD1. Germline CDR1 is SGHRS and CDR2 is YFSETQ. V lost 5 bases, J lost 2 bases, and 4 bases stayed unmatched. The CDR3 runs 14 residues. The CDR3 DNA reads as TGCGCCAGCAGAACAGGGGGGATCACAGATACGCAGTATTTT. It codes for CASRTGGITDTQYF.

The chain combines TRBV4-2 with TRBJ2-2; TRBD2 might be the D (7 bases). CDR1 and CDR2 from the germline V gene are LGHNA and YNFKEQ. The CDR3 is 17 amino acids. V was shortened by 0 bases and J by 4 bases, with 15 bases between the two germline ends. The CDR3 coding sequence is TGTGCCAGCAGCCAAGATCTCGCGGGGGCGTTCACCGGGGAGCTGTTTTTT. Protein: CASSQDLAGAFTGELFF.

The V gene is TRBV15, the J gene TRBJ1-4, with D unresolved. V was pared by 0 bases and J by 6 bases, with 8 bases between. Germline V lookup: CDR1 LNHNV, CDR2 YYDKDF (reference sequence). This CDR3 is built from 14 residues. CDR3 loop: CATSRDSGHEKLFF. The DNA for the CDR3 is TGTGCCACCAGCAGAGATTCGGGCCATGAAAAACTGTTTTTT.

The chain has TRBV2 and TRBJ2-7; TRBD1 agrees at 11 bases. CDR3 size: 14 residues. Germline V CDR1 and CDR2: SNHLY, FYNNEI. The V segment lost 6 bases and the J segment 3 bases; nucleotides outside the gene matches: 4. The CDR3 reads CASSLGQGGYEQYF. The CDR3 coding sequence is TGTGCCAGCAGCCTGGGACAGGGGGGCTACGAGCAGTACTTC.

The rearrangement links TRBV7-6 to TRBJ1-5, with TRBD1 as a possible D gene (6 bases). Trimming removed 5 bases at V and 2 bases at J, with 16 bases between. Germline CDR1 SGHVS, CDR2 FNYEAQ. The CDR3 length is 16 residues. CDR3 DNA: TGTGCCAGCAGCCCTAATACAGGGATGGGCAATCAGCCCCAGCATTTT. Protein product: CASSPNTGMGNQPQHF.

The J gene is TRBJ2-1, the V gene TRBV7-9; 9 nucleotides line up with TRBD1. Germline loops: CDR1 SEHNR, CDR2 FQNEAQ (reference sequence). CDR3 size: 16 residues. Trimming took 8 bases from V and 7 from J; bases not matched to a gene: 15. CDR3 region: CASLTPGTGYMNEQFF. The CDR3 nucleotides read TGTGCCAGCCTCACCCCCGGGACAGGGTATATGAATGAGCAGTTCTTC.